This passage covers 20 T cell receptor beta chains from one sample sequenced in a study of shared T cell receptors in the human thymus. Clones were read by immunoSEQ multiplex PCR, and TCRdb kept only the in-frame ones, dropping some. Of around 340,000 clones in the sample, about 95% were seen once. Sequencing used thymocytes. Source of these receptors: a human donor.

The V gene is TRBV7-3, the J gene TRBJ2-1; D uncertain. Between the trimmed V and J ends, which lost 0 bases and 13 bases, there was a span of 25 bases. CDR3 length: 17 amino acids. Germline assignment: CDR1 SGHTA and CDR2 FQGTGA. CDR3 DNA sequence: TGTGCCAGCAGCTTAACTCCCGCCCAAGTACGACGGTCTCGCCAGTTCTTC. Translation: CASSLTPAQVRRSRQFF.

CDR3: CASSESGTARYGYTF. The CDR3, as DNA: TGTGCCAGCAGTGAATCGGGAACAGCGCGCTATGGCTACACCTTC. The chain is built from TRBV2 and TRBJ1-2; D gene uncertain. The CDR3 covers 15 residues. Trimming stripped 2 bases from V and 4 bases from J, with 14 bases between. CDR1 is SNHLY, CDR2 FYNNEI, per germline.

This chain uses TRBV7-2 with TRBJ2-2; D unclear. Trimming took 1 base from V and 0 from J, leaving 6 bases between them. Germline loops: CDR1 SGHTA, CDR2 FQGNSA. CDR3 length: 15 amino acids. The CDR3 spells CASSLGTPNTGELFF. DNA for the CDR3: TGTGCCAGCAGCTTAGGGACCCCGAACACCGGGGAGCTGTTTTTT. The whole variable domain, filled in from reference TRBV7-2 and TRBJ2-2, reads GAGVSQSPSNKVTEKGKDVELRCDPISGHTALYWYRQSLGQGLEFLIYFQGNSAPDKSGLPSDRFSAERTGGSVSTLTIQRTQQEDSAVYLCASSLGTPNTGELFFGEGSRLTVL.

This clone was counted once. CDR3 sequence (DNA): TGCGCCAGCAGCTTGGCGGTGACAGGGGCCCTAGGGAATGAGCAGTTCTTC. This sequence encodes CASSLAVTGALGNEQFF. The V call is TRBV5-1, the J call TRBJ2-1; 8 bases are shared with TRBD1. The V and J ends lost 0 bases and 7 bases, in that order; junction bases with no gene match: 12. The CDR3 has 17 amino acids. Germline V gene sequence: CDR1 SGHRS, CDR2 YFSETQ.

The rearrangement uses TRBV28 and TRBJ2-5; 8 bases line up with TRBD2. This CDR3 contains 16 residues. The J segment lost 4 bases and the V segment lost 2 bases, leaving 9 bases of the junction unmatched. CDR1 is MDHEN and CDR2 is SYDVKM in the germline V gene. The CDR3 DNA sequence: TGTGCCAGCAGTTTACAACCCCGGGAGGGTCTAGAGACCCAGTACTTC. This gives the protein CASSLQPREGLETQYF.

The genes are TRBV28 and TRBJ2-5; TRBD2 agrees at 14 bases. The CDR3 totals 20 residues. The germline CDR1 and CDR2 sequences are MDHEN and SYDVKM. Germline trimming cut 6 bases from V and 5 bases from J; bases unmatched to any gene: 20. As DNA, the CDR3 is TGTGCCAGCAGCCTAATCCCCGGGACTAGCGGGAGTGAAGTCGGGGAGACCCAGTACTTC. Amino acid sequence: CASSLIPGTSGSEVGETQYF.

The rearrangement joins TRBV5-1 to TRBJ1-2; 9 nucleotides line up with TRBD1. Germline V gene sequence: CDR1 SGHRS, CDR2 YFSETQ. This CDR3 contains 15 residues. With V trimmed by 4 bases and J by 3 bases, 7 bases remained unmatched. CDR3 nucleotides: TGCGCCAGCAGCCACCACAGGGGGCAAGACTATGGCTACACCTTC. Protein product: CASSHHRGQDYGYTF.

This clone was seen a handful of times. The chain employs TRBV5-6 and TRBJ1-2; D is perhaps TRBD1 (5 bases). With 6 bases removed from V and 8 bases from J, the gap between germline ends came to 17 bases. From germline, CDR1 is SGHDT and CDR2 YYEEEE. This CDR3 is 13 amino acids long. DNA for the CDR3: TGTGCCAGCACCGAGGGGCCTCTTCGAGGCTACACCTTC. Its protein product is CASTEGPLRGYTF.

The chain couples TRBV13 to TRBJ2-5; D possibly corresponds to TRBD1 (6 bases). V was trimmed by 3 bases and J by 2 bases, leaving 22 bases between them. Germline-derived CDR1 and CDR2 are PRHDT and FYEKMQ (reference sequence). This CDR3 region has 18 residues. CDR3 residues: CASSLGRPTGSPQETQYF. The CDR3, as DNA: TGTGCCAGCAGCTTGGGAAGACCCACAGGGTCGCCGCAAGAGACCCAGTACTTC. Using reference TRBV13 and TRBJ2-5 for the parts outside the CDR3, the full variable domain is AAGVIQSPRHLIKEKRETATLKCYPIPRHDTVYWYQQGPGQDPQFLISFYEKMQSDKGSIPDRFSAQQFSDYHSELNMSSLELGDSALYFCASSLGRPTGSPQETQYFGPGTRLLVL.

V gene TRBV29-1 combines with J gene TRBJ1-3; TRBD1 matches 8 bases. CDR3 size: 16 residues. V gave up 0 bases and J gave up 2 bases; unmatched junction bases: 6. Per the germline V gene, CDR1 is SQVTM and CDR2 is ANQGSEA. CDR3: CSVEDLTTGAGNTIYF. The CDR3 coding sequence is TGCAGCGTTGAAGACCTTACGACAGGGGCTGGAAACACCATATATTTT.

In this sample, this clone turned up once. The chain couples TRBV7-2 to TRBJ2-4, with D hard to call. The CDR3 contains 18 residues. V was pared by 5 bases and J by 0 bases, with 20 bases between. Germline loops: CDR1 SGHTA, CDR2 FQGNSA. DNA for the CDR3: TGTGCCAGCAGCCTACAGAGATCGATTAACCTAGCCAAAAACATTCAGTACTTC. Its protein product is CASSLQRSINLAKNIQYF.

The gene calls are TRBV5-4 and TRBJ2-3, with D possibly matching TRBD2 (6 bases). Trimming cost V 2 bases and J 2 bases, with 18 bases left between them. Germline CDR1 SGHNT, CDR2 YYREEE (reference sequence). The CDR3 is made up of 17 amino acids. The CDR3 loop reads CASSLVIVEGITDTQYF. CDR3 coding DNA: TGTGCCAGCAGCTTAGTTATAGTGGAGGGAATCACAGATACGCAGTATTTT.

In DNA form, the CDR3 reads TGTGCCAGCAGCCAACTGCCGGGGGGAGAGACCCAGTACTTC. This translates into CASSQLPGGETQYF. This chain connects TRBV14 to TRBJ2-5; 7 bases line up with TRBD2. This CDR3 is built from 14 residues. Germline trimming cut 2 bases from V and 4 bases from J; bases unmatched to any gene: 4. CDR1 is SGHDN, CDR2 FVKESK, per germline.

The V call is TRBV7-2, the J call TRBJ2-7; TRBD2 matches at 9 bases. The CDR3 loop spans 15 amino acids. V was clipped by 5 bases and J by 6 bases; unmatched bases: 11. Germline CDR1 reads SGHTA; CDR2 reads FQGNSA. The CDR3 reads CASSPLAGDLGEQYF. In nucleotides, the CDR3 is TGTGCCAGCAGCCCATTAGCGGGAGATTTGGGCGAGCAGTACTTC.

V gene TRBV5-1 combines with J gene TRBJ2-1, with 16 nucleotides matching TRBD2. The germline V gene encodes CDR1 SGHRS and CDR2 YFSETQ. V trimming: 4 bases; J trimming: 4 bases; junction bases outside the gene matches: 5. The CDR3 consists of 17 residues. The CDR3 sequence: CASSHGTSGRVYNEQFF. The CDR3 coding sequence is TGCGCCAGCAGCCACGGGACTAGCGGGAGGGTGTACAATGAGCAGTTCTTC.

The chain links TRBV21-1 to TRBJ1-4; the table gives TRBD1 as D, unverified against the DNA. TRBV21-1 is termed a pseudogene. This CDR3 spans 16 amino acids. The CDR3 loop reads CASRSNLTGANEKLFF. In nucleotides, the CDR3 is TGTGCCAGCAGGTCCAACCTGACAGGGGCTAATGAAAAACTGTTTTTT.

The DNA of the CDR3 is TGCGCCAGCAGCCACCCCGGCAAGGGGCGGAACATTCAGTACTTC. Protein sequence: CASSHPGKGRNIQYF. The rearrangement joins TRBV4-1 to TRBJ2-4; tentative D call: TRBD1 (5 bases). V lost 3 bases to trimming and J lost 7 bases, with 16 bases between them. CDR3 size: 15 residues. Germline-derived CDR1 and CDR2 are MGHRA and YSYEKL.

This clone occurred once. The gene calls are TRBV19 and TRBJ2-1; 8 bases line up with TRBD1. Looked up from germline, CDR1 is LNHDA and CDR2 is SQIVND (reference sequence). The CDR3 consists of 16 residues. The junction had 8 bases not matched to a gene; V was cut back by 5 bases and J by 2 bases. CDR3 residues: CASSAVRDRTYNEQFF. The CDR3 DNA follows: TGTGCCAGTAGTGCAGTCCGGGACAGGACCTACAATGAGCAGTTCTTC.

V gene TRBV19 combines with J gene TRBJ2-2; a weak D match, TRBD1 (6 bases). Per the germline V gene, CDR1 is LNHDA and CDR2 is SQIVND (reference sequence). There are 15 residues in the CDR3. Trimming pared 1 base from V and 7 bases from J, leaving 13 bases between. The DNA for the CDR3 is TGTGCCAGTAGTATAGTCAGGGGTCGTAACGGGGAGCTGTTTTTT. Translation gives CASSIVRGRNGELFF.

V and J are TRBV7-9 and TRBJ2-7; D is ambiguous. Germline V gene data show CDR1 as SEHNR and CDR2 as FQNEAQ (reference sequence). Trimming stripped 1 base from V and 5 bases from J, with 6 bases between. The CDR3 is made up of 12 amino acids. CDR3 sequence reads: CASSLGRDEQYF. CDR3 coding DNA: TGTGCCAGCAGCTTAGGTCGTGACGAGCAGTACTTC.